One sample yielded the 15 T cell receptor beta chains listed below, sequenced in a study of blood T cell repertoires in COVID-19. This table comes from immunoSEQ multiplex PCR, and its TCRdb copy is limited to in-frame clones, with some not included. The profile shows about 170,000 clones, approximately 86% of them singletons. The specimen was peripheral blood. These TCRs come from a woman of 80 years or more with COVID-19, enrolled during active disease.

V gene TRBV7-3 combines with J gene TRBJ2-2; D might be TRBD2 (5 bases). Germline values: CDR1 SGHTA, CDR2 FQGTGA. Trimming pared 1 base from V and 1 base from J, leaving 13 bases between. This CDR3 has 17 residues. The CDR3 sequence is CASSLIRIRGNTGELFF. DNA for the CDR3: TGTGCCAGCAGCTTAATCCGCATCCGGGGGAACACCGGGGAGCTGTTTTTT.

This clone came up once. The DNA of the CDR3 is TGTGCCAGTAGTAGAGGAGTTTACACTGAAGCTTTCTTT. Its protein is CASSRGVYTEAFF. The J gene is TRBJ1-1, the V gene TRBV19; no clear D gene. Looked up from germline, CDR1 is LNHDA and CDR2 is SQIVND (reference sequence). Deletions cut 4 bases from V and 3 bases from J, with 9 bases between. The CDR3 spans 13 residues.

The CDR3 DNA sequence: TGTGCCAGCAGTGGGCGACAGGGAGGAGGGGCAACTAATGAAAAACTGTTTTTT. Translating it yields CASSGRQGGGATNEKLFF. The chain is built from TRBV6-1 and TRBJ1-4; 7 positions agree with TRBD1. The CDR3 loop spans 18 amino acids. V trimming: 4 bases; J trimming: 0 bases; junction bases outside the gene matches: 11. Germline values: CDR1 MNHNS, CDR2 SASEGT.

The chain carries TRBV11-3 and TRBJ2-1; 11 nucleotides align to TRBD2. Germline V gene data show CDR1 as SGHNT and CDR2 as YENEEA. J gave up 7 bases and V 4 bases, and 12 bases lay outside the gene matches. CDR3 length equals 17 residues. The CDR3 is CASSSTGGLAGGNEQFF. The CDR3 DNA is TGTGCCAGCAGCTCAACCGGGGGGCTAGCGGGAGGTAATGAGCAGTTCTTC.

This clone was picked up one time. This rearrangement joins TRBV6-2 or TRBV6-3 to TRBJ1-5; no firm D call. This CDR3 comprises 14 residues. Trimming took off 6 bases at V and 5 bases at J, with 14 bases between the two ends. In germline, CDR1 is MNHEY, CDR2 SVGEGT. The CDR3 loop reads CASSPPPVYQPQHF. The DNA for the CDR3 is TGTGCCAGCAGCCCACCCCCAGTTTATCAGCCCCAGCATTTT.

V is TRBV6-6 and J is TRBJ1-6; maybe TRBD1 (5 bases). Germline CDR1 is MNHNY and CDR2 is SVGAGI (reference sequence). This CDR3 is 14 amino acids long. V gave up 6 bases and J gave up 9 bases, with 15 bases separating them. CDR3 region: CASRPGTPFSPLHF. Here the CDR3 DNA reads TGTGCCAGCAGGCCCGGGACTCCCTTTTCACCCCTCCACTTT.

The J gene is TRBJ1-4, the V gene TRBV19; tentatively, D is TRBD1 (6 bases). V lost 5 bases, J lost 7 bases, and 14 bases lay in between. The CDR3 consists of 14 residues. The germline V gene has CDR1 LNHDA and CDR2 SQIVND (reference sequence). CDR3 nucleotide sequence: TGTGCCAGTAGTGGGGGGGGCGCAGGTGAAAAACTGTTTTTT. Its translation is CASSGGGAGEKLFF.

This clone has more than one count but fewer than ten. The chain links TRBV4-2 to TRBJ2-7; unclear D gene. CDR3 length: 17 residues. Germline CDR1 reads LGHNA; CDR2 reads YNFKEQ. V gave up 0 bases and J gave up 0 bases, with 15 bases separating them. The CDR3 coding sequence is TGTGCCAGCAGCCAAGATTTAGGCCTGGGCAGCTCCTACGAGCAGTACTTC. Protein product: CASSQDLGLGSSYEQYF.

The rearrangement links TRBV9 to TRBJ2-2, with 8 bases fitting TRBD1. The V segment lost 5 bases and the J segment 7 bases; nucleotides outside the gene matches: 7. The CDR3 runs to 14 residues. The germline V gene has CDR1 SGDLS and CDR2 YYNGEE. CDR3 sequence (DNA): TGTGCCAGCAGGCGACAGGGGTTAGACGGGGAGCTGTTTTTT. Residues: CASRRQGLDGELFF.

This chain connects TRBV5-4 to TRBJ1-1, with a weak D call TRBD1 (6 bases). The CDR3 has 14 residues. Germline-derived CDR1 and CDR2 are SGHNT and YYREEE (reference sequence). V dropped 0 bases and J dropped 4 bases, with 10 bases sitting between them. In DNA form, the CDR3 reads TGTGCCAGCAGCTTGGCCGGACAGATCACTGAAGCTTTCTTT. Its protein is CASSLAGQITEAFF.

The V and J genes are TRBV6-5 and TRBJ2-6, with D uncertain. V lost 7 bases, J lost 1 base, and 11 bases lay in between. This CDR3 is 15 amino acids long. Germline lookup yields CDR1 MNHEY and CDR2 SVGAGI. The CDR3, as DNA: TGTGCCAGCAACGAAAGGAGATCTGGGGCCAACGTCCTGACTTTC. This codes for CASNERRSGANVLTF.

This chain uses TRBV7-9 with TRBJ1-3; D is unresolved. The CDR3 length is 14 residues. The germline V gene has CDR1 SEHNR and CDR2 FQNEAQ (reference sequence). Deletions cut 0 bases from V and 1 base from J, with 4 bases between. The CDR3 nucleotides read TGTGCCAGCAGCTTAGCCATTTCTGGAAACACCATATATTTT. Its protein is CASSLAISGNTIYF.

The chain joins TRBV3-1 (or the pseudogene TRBV3-2) to TRBJ1-2, with a possible D match to TRBD1 (5 bases). This CDR3 is built from 12 residues. V dropped 4 bases and J dropped 5 bases, with 8 bases sitting between them. Germline CDR1 is LGHDT and CDR2 is YNNKEL (reference sequence). CDR3 residues: CASSPGGYGYTF. CDR3 DNA sequence: TGTGCCAGCAGCCCGGGGGGGTATGGCTACACCTTC.

The V call is TRBV7-3, the J call TRBJ2-1; 9 bases fit TRBD2. V lost 1 base and J lost 0; bases outside the gene matches: 4. CDR3 size: 17 residues. Germline CDR1 SGHTA, CDR2 FQGTGA. CDR3 sequence reads: CASSLIASGASYNEQFF. In DNA form, the CDR3 reads TGTGCCAGCAGCTTAATAGCTAGCGGGGCCTCCTACAATGAGCAGTTCTTC.

The table lists this clone with a few counts. The chain combines TRBV7-3 with TRBJ2-1; 12 bases match TRBD2. The CDR3 contains 14 residues. V lost 5 bases to trimming and J lost 7 bases; unmatched junction nucleotides: 3. The germline V gene encodes CDR1 SGHTA and CDR2 FQGTGA. The DNA for the CDR3 is TGTGCCAGCAGCCCGACTAGCGGGGGAAATGAGCAGTTCTTC. Amino acids: CASSPTSGGNEQFF.